These 24 T cell receptor beta chains were sequenced from one sample in a study of T-cell reconstitution after alpha-beta-depleted transplantation in children. It was with unique molecular identifiers that the TCRbeta library was prepared. Each CDR3 protein gets one entry after TCRdb re-called the PCR reads with MiXCR. Counted here are about 980,000 distinct CDR3 sequences, about 31% occurring once; the ten biggest clones make up over 25%. The starting material was PBMCs, mostly from graft donor cells, obtained 360 days after TCRalphabeta/CD19-depleted stem cell transplant. The receptor set was obtained from a boy under two years old who had a stem cell transplant for SCID, so the T cells may come from the graft donor.

The rearrangement joins TRBV2 to TRBJ2-3; D ambiguous. Between the trimmed V and J ends, which lost 5 bases and 4 bases, there was a span of 16 bases. Germline loops: CDR1 SNHLY, CDR2 FYNNEI. The CDR3 consists of 15 residues. DNA for the CDR3: TGTGCCAGCAGTTTCGAGTCAGCTTATGCAGATACGCAGTATTTT. This translates into CASSFESAYADTQYF.

This clonotype was seen more than once but under ten times. This chain connects TRBV12-3 or TRBV12-4 to TRBJ1-1, with no clear D. The germline V and J ends were trimmed by 5 bases and 1 base, with 14 bases remaining between them. The CDR3 totals 15 residues. CDR3 residues: CASSRPGKGNTEAFF. CDR3 in DNA: TGTGCCAGCAGTCGTCCCGGCAAGGGGAACACTGAAGCTTTCTTT.

This clonotype was seen a handful of times. The chain is built from TRBV10-3 and TRBJ1-5; D is possibly TRBD1 (6 bases). The CDR3 consists of 17 residues. Between the trimmed V and J ends, which lost 0 bases and 2 bases, there was a span of 14 bases. CDR1 and CDR2 (germline): ENHRY, SYGVKD. CDR3 nucleotide sequence: TGTGCCATCAGTGAGTCAGGGGGGATCTCGGGCAATCAGCCCCAGCATTTT. Amino acid sequence: CAISESGGISGNQPQHF.

At least ten counts were recorded for this clonotype. J is TRBJ2-7 and V is TRBV7-2; TRBD1 is a possible D gene (6 bases). This CDR3 has 15 amino acids. The V end was cut by 1 base, the J end by 0 bases, with 10 bases between. Germline CDR1 and CDR2: SGHTA and FQGNSA. Here the CDR3 reads CASSLGTASSYEQYF. The CDR3 bases are TGTGCCAGCAGCTTAGGGACAGCGAGCTCCTACGAGCAGTACTTC.

The chain recombines TRBV2 with TRBJ2-4; 7 bases match TRBD1. Germline CDR1 is SNHLY and CDR2 is FYNNEI. CDR3 length equals 16 residues. Unmatched junction bases numbered 10, after V lost 5 bases and J lost 3 bases. The CDR3 sequence: CASSRQGLRDKNIQYF. CDR3 coding DNA: TGTGCCAGCAGTCGACAGGGCCTGAGGGACAAAAACATTCAGTACTTC.

The chain couples TRBV20-1 to TRBJ2-5; 12 bases are shared with TRBD2. The germline V gene has CDR1 DFQATT and CDR2 SNEGSKA (reference sequence). The CDR3 is 16 amino acids. V lost 2 bases, J lost 2 bases, and 6 bases stayed unmatched. CDR3 sequence reads: CSARYASGGAQETQYF. The DNA of the CDR3 is TGCAGTGCTAGATATGCTAGCGGGGGGGCTCAAGAGACCCAGTACTTC.

The V call is TRBV18, the J call TRBJ2-7; 8 bases map to TRBD1. V trimming: 6 bases; J trimming: 2 bases; junction bases outside the gene matches: 9. The CDR3 covers 15 residues. The V gene's germline CDR1 is KGHSH and CDR2 LQKENI. In DNA, the CDR3 is TGTGCCAGCTCCCCTCAGGGGGCATACCCCTACGAGCAGTACTTC. Translated: CASSPQGAYPYEQYF.

This clonotype was counted between two and nine times. The V call is TRBV5-1, the J call TRBJ2-7, with 8 bases fitting TRBD1. This CDR3 contains 14 residues. V lost 4 bases, J lost 3 bases, and 6 bases stayed unmatched. Germline CDR1 and CDR2: SGHRS and YFSETQ. DNA of the CDR3: TGCGCCAGCAGCCCGACAGGGGTTAACTACGAGCAGTACTTC. It yields the protein CASSPTGVNYEQYF.

This clonotype was observed a few times. V is TRBV21-1 and J is TRBJ2-5; the table's D call of TRBD2 was not tested on the DNA. TRBV21-1 is a known pseudogene. CDR3 length equals 16 residues. The CDR3 reads CASSKATGEGRETQYF. The CDR3 DNA reads TGTGCCAGCAGCAAAGCGACGGGGGAGGGAAGAGAGACCCAGTACTTC.

This clonotype was counted only a few times. This chain links TRBV12-3 or TRBV12-4 with TRBJ2-1, with D unresolved. The CDR3 runs to 15 residues. Trimming cost V 1 base and J 6 bases, with 13 bases left between them. The CDR3 sequence is CASSLDLPRGNEQFF. The CDR3 region has the DNA TGTGCCAGCAGTTTAGACTTGCCCCGAGGCAATGAGCAGTTCTTC.

This clonotype came up a few times. The rearrangement joins TRBV12-3 or TRBV12-4 to TRBJ2-1, with D possibly being TRBD1 (6 bases). The CDR3 is 14 residues long. Deletions cut 10 bases from V and 3 bases from J, with 16 bases between. The CDR3 DNA reads as TGTGCCACCAAGGACAGCTTGGTCTACAATGAGCAGTTCTTC. Translation: CATKDSLVYNEQFF.

This clonotype was observed a few times. The chain carries TRBV4-3 and TRBJ2-6; D is perhaps TRBD2 (5 bases). V lost 0 bases, J lost 2 bases, and 11 bases lay in between. CDR3 length: 17 amino acids. The germline V gene encodes CDR1 LGHNA and CDR2 YSLEER. Written as DNA, the CDR3 is TGCGCCAGCAGCCAAGATCCGGGGTGGACTGGGGCCAACGTCCTGACTTTC. Translated: CASSQDPGWTGANVLTF.

This clonotype has only a few counts. V and J are TRBV12-3 or TRBV12-4 and TRBJ1-1, with D maybe TRBD1 (5 bases). V shed 4 bases and J shed 11 bases, with 17 bases lying between them. CDR3 length: 13 amino acids. Written as DNA, the CDR3 is TGTGCCAGCAGTTACCCGGACCGTCGGGGCGCTTTCTTT. It yields the protein CASSYPDRRGAFF.

This chain joins TRBV29-1 and TRBJ2-5; TRBD1 is a possible D gene (5 bases). This CDR3 region has 14 residues. Trimming shortened V by 6 bases and J by 9 bases, and 23 bases separated the two germline ends. Germline V gene sequence: CDR1 SQVTM, CDR2 ANQGSEA. CDR3 DNA sequence: TGCAGCGTCGGACAAGGGGAAAGCTCGGTTGCCCAGTACTTC. Its protein product is CSVGQGESSVAQYF.

This clonotype occurred a few times. The J gene is TRBJ1-5, the V gene TRBV20-1, with 8 bases identical to TRBD1. Germline assignment: CDR1 DFQATT and CDR2 SNEGSKA (reference sequence). The CDR3 is 14 residues long. V gave up 2 bases and J gave up 4 bases; unmatched junction bases: 4. CDR3: CSARRTGTNQPQHF. DNA of the CDR3: TGCAGTGCTAGACGGACAGGGACTAATCAGCCCCAGCATTTT.

The chain joins TRBV5-1 to TRBJ2-2; D tentatively fits TRBD1 or TRBD2 (5 bases each). Germline CDR1 SGHRS, CDR2 YFSETQ. The CDR3 runs to 16 residues. Trimming shortened V by 0 bases and J by 3 bases, and 12 bases separated the two germline ends. CDR3 region: CASSLVIGTDTGELFF. Here the CDR3 DNA reads TGCGCCAGCAGCTTGGTTATCGGGACCGACACCGGGGAGCTGTTTTTT.

The CDR3 loop reads CASSPTGTADTQYF. For the CDR3, the DNA is TGTGCCAGCTCACCAACGGGGACGGCAGATACGCAGTATTTT. This chain joins TRBV18 and TRBJ2-3; tentatively, D is TRBD1 or TRBD2 (5 bases each). The V end lost 2 bases, the J end lost 4 bases, and 10 bases lay between the germline ends. The CDR3 is made up of 14 amino acids. Germline V lookup: CDR1 KGHSH, CDR2 LQKENI.

This clonotype was recorded many times. The chain combines TRBV5-1 with TRBJ2-2; D might be TRBD2 (6 bases). Germline V gives CDR1 SGHRS, CDR2 YFSETQ. CDR3 length: 14 amino acids. Trimming took off 5 bases at V and 1 base at J, with 9 bases between the two ends. The CDR3 loop reads CASRAGLNTGELFF. CDR3 sequence (DNA): TGCGCCAGCAGGGCGGGGTTGAACACCGGGGAGCTGTTTTTT.

V gene TRBV5-1 combines with J gene TRBJ1-1; 7 bases align to TRBD1. The CDR3 sequence is 14 residues long. V lost 4 bases to trimming and J lost 1 base; unmatched junction nucleotides: 4. Germline V gene data show CDR1 as SGHRS and CDR2 as YFSETQ. CDR3 loop: CASSRDSRNTEAFF. The CDR3 nucleotides read TGCGCCAGCAGCCGGGACAGCCGGAACACTGAAGCTTTCTTT.

In its sample, this clonotype was seen a few times. The chain joins TRBV10-2 to TRBJ1-1; D remains unclear. There are 13 residues in the CDR3. Trimming pared 4 bases from V and 0 bases from J, leaving 6 bases between. The germline gives CDR1 WSHSY, CDR2 SAAADI. The CDR3 protein is CASSGLLNTEAFF. The CDR3, as DNA: TGCGCCAGCAGTGGCCTGCTGAACACTGAAGCTTTCTTT.

The rearrangement links TRBV7-9 to TRBJ2-3; D may correspond to TRBD1 or TRBD2 (5 bases each). The V end was cut by 10 bases, the J end by 0 bases, with 17 bases between. CDR1 is SEHNR and CDR2 is FQNEAQ in the germline V gene (reference sequence). This CDR3 contains 15 residues. The CDR3 loop reads CAKTGDETSTDTQYF. CDR3 sequence (DNA): TGTGCCAAGACCGGGGACGAAACTAGCACAGATACGCAGTATTTT.

V and J are TRBV7-2 and TRBJ2-1, with TRBD2 matching 8 bases. Trimming at V came to 0 bases and at J to 7 bases, leaving 8 bases not matched to a gene. Per germline, CDR1 SGHTA and CDR2 FQGNSA. The CDR3 is 16 amino acids. CDR3 nucleotides: TGTGCCAGCAGCTTAGCCCACCGGGGACTAGTGAATGAGCAGTTCTTC. Its translation: CASSLAHRGLVNEQFF.

This clonotype was seen a few times. The chain combines TRBV6-1 with TRBJ2-7; D not resolved. The CDR3 has 17 residues. Germline-derived CDR1 and CDR2 are MNHNS and SASEGT. The V gene lost 5 bases and the J gene lost 0 bases, with 20 bases spanning the gap. CDR3 residues: CASSPTSPGLPSYEQYF. DNA of the CDR3: TGTGCCAGCAGTCCCACCTCTCCGGGCCTGCCCTCCTACGAGCAGTACTTC.

This clonotype appeared once. CDR3 nucleotide sequence: TGTGCCAGCAGAGTTCTAGCTGGCTACACCACACGCACAGATACGCAGTATTTT. Residues: CASRVLAGYTTRTDTQYF. The rearrangement joins TRBV7-8 to TRBJ2-3; perhaps TRBD2 as D (5 bases). This CDR3 has 18 residues. V gave up 6 bases and J gave up 1 base, with 23 bases separating them. Germline-derived CDR1 and CDR2 are SGHVS and FQNEAQ.